Listed below are T cell receptor beta chains from one sample, sequenced in a study of beta chain features in type 1 diabetes. Clones were sequenced by immunoSEQ multiplex PCR, and TCRdb holds only the in-frame ones, with some missing. The sample includes roughly 100,000 clones, roughly 28% seen only once; the top ten take less than 0.65%. Material for sequencing was central memory CD4+ T cells from blood. These receptors came from a woman aged 18-30 years with type 1 diabetes. Both conserved end residues are part of each CDR3. The D gene is left open where the match is weak.

>TRBJ2-1|TRBD2|17|TRBV5-1
CASSLRAGAMQNDEQFF
>TRBJ2-2|TRBD2|15|TRBV5-4
CASSPGGGPTGELFF
>TRBJ2-1|TRBD1|15|TRBV5-1
CASSLVGTGENEQFF
>TRBJ1-2|NA|17|TRBV29-1
CSVVVDVWGRGASGYTF
>TRBJ2-2|TRBD2|15|TRBV7-9
CASSLAAGVTGELFF
>TRBJ1-4|NA|15|TRBV2
CASSERAGRNEKLFF
>TRBJ2-7|TRBD1|15|TRBV19
CASRSGTGVIYEQYF
>TRBJ2-7|TRBD2|16|TRBV19
CASSSLAGGNSYEQYF
>TRBJ2-7|NA|16|TRBV11-2
CASSQLGSPTDREQYF
>TRBJ1-1|NA|15|TRBV28
CASSSQGRMNTEAFF
>TRBJ2-3|TRBD1|15|TRBV18
CASSPGQGKGDTQYF
>TRBJ1-1|NA|13|TRBV30
CARQANIDTEAFF
>TRBJ2-7|TRBD1|14|TRBV28
CASNPGQALYEQYF
>TRBJ1-1|NA|13|TRBV12-5
CASGFGGTGEAFF
>TRBJ1-1|NA|16|TRBV9
CASSVKVGGMNTEAFF
>TRBJ2-5|NA|15|TRBV7-9
CASSSRRANEETQYF
>TRBJ1-2|NA|14|TRBV25-1
CASSEFGGGYGYTF
>TRBJ2-2|TRBD2|17|TRBV5-4
CASSLVWLAGGTGELFF
>TRBJ2-5|TRBD1|15|TRBV19
CASSPLRQGWETQYF
>TRBJ2-7|NA|13|TRBV7-8
CASSFRLDGEQYF
>TRBJ2-1|NA|15|TRBV27
CASRPEGVSYNEQFF
>TRBJ2-5|TRBD1|15|TRBV6-5
CASSPRTGFGETQYF
>TRBJ2-2|NA|18|TRBV7-3
CASSLSPMGLPNTGELFF
>TRBJ1-2|TRBD1|14|TRBV28
CASSLSGTDYGYTF
>TRBJ1-5|TRBD1|16|TRBV6-5
CASSSRQGFTNQPQHF
>TRBJ2-1|TRBD2|18|TRBV5-1
CASSLQPVLAGGLNEQFF
>TRBJ2-7|TRBD1|16|TRBV28
CASTPNRDRGKYEQYF
>TRBJ2-3|TRBD2|16|TRBV6-5
CASSYSAGVSTDTQYF
>TRBJ1-2|TRBD1|13|TRBV6-1
CASLLQGPYGYTF
>TRBJ2-1|TRBD2|13|TRBV6-5
CASSDGLVHEQFF
>TRBJ1-3|NA|13|TRBV7-9
CASSLGVGNTIYF
>TRBJ1-1|NA|15|TRBV14
CASSHRDYGGTEAFF
>TRBJ2-1|NA|15|TRBV2
CASSEATGPYNEQFF
>TRBJ1-2|NA|13|TRBV2
CASSVRINEGYTF
>TRBJ1-2|NA|13|TRBV30
CAWTLQGPYGYTF
>TRBJ1-2|NA|16|TRBV27
CASSPGPPQGRGGYTF
>TRBJ1-4|NA|15|TRBV4-3
CASSQETPNQEKLFF
>TRBJ2-1|TRBD1|14|TRBV10-3
CAITRDRSNNEQFF
>TRBJ1-2|TRBD1|14|TRBV9
CASSVDGQAYGYTF
>TRBJ1-5|NA|11|TRBV2
CASRTGTPMHF
>TRBJ1-4|TRBD1|15|TRBV28
CASSSGQAFNEKLFF
>TRBJ2-1|TRBD2|16|TRBV4-1
CASSQVRLAIYNEQFF
>TRBJ2-1|TRBD2|11|TRBV20-1
CSARRDYLEFF
>TRBJ2-3|NA|16|TRBV27
CASSLHRAPSTDTQYF
>TRBJ2-3|TRBD2|16|TRBV4-1
CASSQGVAGGTDTQYF
>TRBJ2-1|TRBD1|17|TRBV2
CASSGGQGSSSYNEQFF
>TRBJ1-2|NA|16|TRBV11-2
CASRYGNVATNYGYTF
>TRBJ2-1|TRBD2|17|TRBV19
CASTAREGYSSYNEQFF
>TRBJ2-5|NA|11|TRBV7-2
CASSFGETQYF
>TRBJ1-5|NA|14|TRBV19
CASSIGGVRQPQHF
>TRBJ2-5|NA|14|TRBV7-8
CASSLVLGGETQYF
>TRBJ2-2|NA|12|TRBV19
CASTYPTGELFF
>TRBJ2-5|NA|15|TRBV7-9
CASSARGTEGGTQYF
>TRBJ1-1|NA|14|TRBV5-1
CASSLGTPQTEAFF